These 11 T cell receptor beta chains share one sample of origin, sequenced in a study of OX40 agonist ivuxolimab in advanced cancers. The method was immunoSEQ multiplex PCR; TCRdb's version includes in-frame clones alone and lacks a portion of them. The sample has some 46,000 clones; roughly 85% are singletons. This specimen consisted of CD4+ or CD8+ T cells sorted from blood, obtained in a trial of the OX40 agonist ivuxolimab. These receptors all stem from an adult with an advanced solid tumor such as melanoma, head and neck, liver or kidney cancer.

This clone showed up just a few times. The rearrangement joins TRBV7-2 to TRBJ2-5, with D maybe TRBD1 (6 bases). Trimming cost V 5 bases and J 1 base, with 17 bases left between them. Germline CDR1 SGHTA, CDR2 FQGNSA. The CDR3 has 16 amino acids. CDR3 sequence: CASSPMARGFQETQYF. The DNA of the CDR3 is TGTGCCAGCAGCCCTATGGCCAGGGGATTCCAAGAGACCCAGTACTTC. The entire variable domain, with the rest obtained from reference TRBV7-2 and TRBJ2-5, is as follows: GAGVSQSPSNKVTEKGKDVELRCDPISGHTALYWYRQSLGQGLEFLIYFQGNSAPDKSGLPSDRFSAERTGGSVSTLTIQRTQQEDSAVYLCASSPMARGFQETQYFGPGTRLLVL.

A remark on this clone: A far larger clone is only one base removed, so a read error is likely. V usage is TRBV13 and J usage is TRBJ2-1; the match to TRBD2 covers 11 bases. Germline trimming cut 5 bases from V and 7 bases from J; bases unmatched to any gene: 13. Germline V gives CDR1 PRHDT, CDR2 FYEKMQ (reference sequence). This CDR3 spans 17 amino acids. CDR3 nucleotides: TGTGCCAGCAGCCACTTTCTGACTAGCGGGAATGCGAATGAGCAGTTCTTC. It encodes CASSHFLTSGNANEQFF.

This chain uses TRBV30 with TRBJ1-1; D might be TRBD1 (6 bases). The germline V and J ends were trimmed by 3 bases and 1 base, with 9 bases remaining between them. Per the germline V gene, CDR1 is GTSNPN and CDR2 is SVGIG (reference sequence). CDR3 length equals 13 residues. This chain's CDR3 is CAWRGQPNTEAFF. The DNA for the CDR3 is TGTGCCTGGAGGGGACAACCGAACACTGAAGCTTTCTTT.

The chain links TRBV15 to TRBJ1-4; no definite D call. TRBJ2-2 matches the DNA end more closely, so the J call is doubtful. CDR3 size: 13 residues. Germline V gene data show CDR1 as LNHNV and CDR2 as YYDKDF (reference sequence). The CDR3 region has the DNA TGTGCCACCAGCAGAGTCGGCGGTGGGGAGCTGTTTTTT. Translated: CATSRVGGGELFF.

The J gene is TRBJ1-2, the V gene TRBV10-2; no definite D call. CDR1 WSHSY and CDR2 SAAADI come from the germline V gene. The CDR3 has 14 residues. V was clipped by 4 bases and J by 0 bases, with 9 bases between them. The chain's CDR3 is CASSVKTSNYGYTF. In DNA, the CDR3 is TGCGCCAGCAGTGTAAAAACCTCTAACTATGGCTACACCTTC.

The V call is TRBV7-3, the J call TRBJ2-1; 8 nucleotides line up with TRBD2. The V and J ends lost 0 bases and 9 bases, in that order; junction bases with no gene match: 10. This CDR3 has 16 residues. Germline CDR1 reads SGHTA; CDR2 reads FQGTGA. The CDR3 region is CASSLTSTSVRGEQFF. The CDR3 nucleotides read TGTGCCAGCAGCTTAACGTCGACTAGCGTGAGGGGTGAGCAGTTCTTC.

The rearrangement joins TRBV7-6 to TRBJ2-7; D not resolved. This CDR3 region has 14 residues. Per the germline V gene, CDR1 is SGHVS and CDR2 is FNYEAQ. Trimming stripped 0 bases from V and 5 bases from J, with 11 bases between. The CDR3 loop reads CASSLASLTHEQYF. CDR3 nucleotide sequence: TGTGCCAGCAGCTTAGCGTCCTTAACACACGAGCAGTACTTC.

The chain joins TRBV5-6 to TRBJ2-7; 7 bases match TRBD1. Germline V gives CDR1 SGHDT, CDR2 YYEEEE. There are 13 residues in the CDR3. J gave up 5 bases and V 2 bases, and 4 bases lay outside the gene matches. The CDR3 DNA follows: TGTGCCAGCAGCTTCGGGACAGCCGACGAGCAGTACTTC. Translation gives CASSFGTADEQYF. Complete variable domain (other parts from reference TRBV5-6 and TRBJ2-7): DAGVTQSPTHLIKTRGQQVTLRCSPKSGHDTVSWYQQALGQGPQFIFQYYEEEERQRGNFPDRFSGHQFPNYSSELNVNALLLGDSALYLCASSFGTADEQYFGPGTRLTVT.

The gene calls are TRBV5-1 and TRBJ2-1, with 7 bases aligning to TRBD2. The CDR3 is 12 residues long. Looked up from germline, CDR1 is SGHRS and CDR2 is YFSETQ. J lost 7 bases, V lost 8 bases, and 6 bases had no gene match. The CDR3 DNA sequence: TGCGCCAGAGGGGAGGGCCAGAATGAGCAGTTCTTC. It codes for CARGEGQNEQFF.

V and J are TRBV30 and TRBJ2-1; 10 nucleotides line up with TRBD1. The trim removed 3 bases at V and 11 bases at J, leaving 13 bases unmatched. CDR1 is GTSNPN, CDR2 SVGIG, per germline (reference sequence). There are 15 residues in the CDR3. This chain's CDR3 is CAWRADRGREKQQFF. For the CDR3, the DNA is TGTGCCTGGAGAGCTGACAGGGGGCGTGAGAAACAGCAGTTCTTC.

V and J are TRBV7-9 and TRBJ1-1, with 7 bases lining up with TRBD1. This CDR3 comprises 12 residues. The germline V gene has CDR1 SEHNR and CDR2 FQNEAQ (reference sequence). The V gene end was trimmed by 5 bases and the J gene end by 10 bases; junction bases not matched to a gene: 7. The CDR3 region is CASSPRGSGAFF. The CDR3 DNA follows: TGTGCCAGCAGCCCCAGGGGGTCCGGAGCTTTCTTT. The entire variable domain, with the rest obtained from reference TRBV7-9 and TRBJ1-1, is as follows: DTGVSQNPRHKITKRGQNVTFRCDPISEHNRLYWYRQTLGQGPEFLTYFQNEAQLEKSRLLSDRFSAERPKGSFSTLEIQRTEQGDSAMYLCASSPRGSGAFFGQGTRLTVV.